These T cell receptor beta chains were read from a single sample in a study of blood T cell repertoires in COVID-19. The protocol was immunoSEQ multiplex PCR, while the TCRdb copy is restricted to in-frame clones and leaves out a portion. The table includes 200,000 to 250,000 clones, 70% to 90% detected once. Input material: peripheral blood. The source of these receptors is a man aged 45-60 years who had recovered from COVID-19. The CDR3 runs from the conserved cysteine through the conserved F or W. D genes are given only for firm matches. Expanded clones are given a class, and other clones once, few, many or no size at all.

d_call	v_call	clone_size	j_call	cdr3_nt	cdr3_aa
.	TRBV27	.	TRBJ1-2	TGTGCCAGCAGTTTATCGCAGGGATACTATGGCTACACCTTC	CASSLSQGYYGYTF
.	TRBV28	.	TRBJ2-7	TGTGCCACCACGGGGACTCCCGTCGAGCAGTACTTC	CATTGTPVEQYF
.	TRBV7-9	.	TRBJ1-1	TGTGCCGGAGGCAACCCGAACACTGAAGCTTTCTTT	CAGGNPNTEAFF
.	TRBV30	.	TRBJ1-4	TGTGCCTGGACCCCTAGACAGGCTATGGGAGAAAAACTGTTTTTT	CAWTPRQAMGEKLFF
.	TRBV5-5	.	TRBJ2-7	TGTGCCAGCAGCTTGGACAGTTTCTACGAGCAGTACTTC	CASSLDSFYEQYF
.	TRBV29-1	few	TRBJ2-1	TGCAGCGTTGAAGTCCCCGGCAGGGCTGCCTACAATGAGCAGTTCTTC	CSVEVPGRAAYNEQFF
.	TRBV27	.	TRBJ2-5	TGTGCCAGCAGTCTAAGGGGGGAGACCCAGTACTTC	CASSLRGETQYF
TRBD1	TRBV5-1	.	TRBJ1-6	TGCGCCAGCAGCTCCGGACAGGGGGTTAGGTCCCTCCACTTT	CASSSGQGVRSLHF
.	TRBV5-1	few	TRBJ2-3	TGCGCCAGCAGCCTGGCGTCTACGGGCACAGATACGCAGTATTTT	CASSLASTGTDTQYF
.	TRBV23-1	.	TRBJ2-7	TGCGCCAGCAGTCATGCCCTCACAGCAGAAGCTGAATACGAGCAGTACTTC	CASSHALTAEAEYEQYF
TRBD1	TRBV6-5	few	TRBJ1-2	TGTGCCAGCAGTTACTCGTTGGGGGGACAGGGGATGGGCTACACCTTC	CASSYSLGGQGMGYTF
.	TRBV6-5	.	TRBJ1-2	TGTGCCAGCAGTTCTTCAGGGCTGCTTGGCTACACCTTC	CASSSSGLLGYTF
.	TRBV6-4	.	TRBJ2-6	TGTGCCAGCAGTGACTTCGAAGACGGGGCTGGGGCCAACGTCCTGACTTTC	CASSDFEDGAGANVLTF
TRBD1	TRBV7-2	.	TRBJ1-6	TGTGCCAGCAGCTTAATCGACAGGGATAATTCACCCCTCCACTTT	CASSLIDRDNSPLHF
TRBD2	TRBV5-1	.	TRBJ2-1	TGCGCCAGCAGCTCCCAGCGGGAGGCTGATGAGCAGTTCTTC	CASSSQREADEQFF
.	TRBV9	.	TRBJ1-1	TGTGCCAGCAGCTTCACGGGACAAAGATACACTGAAGCTTTCTTT	CASSFTGQRYTEAFF
.	TRBV4-2	once	TRBJ2-3	TGTGCCAGCAGCCGTGAGTTGGAGGGTACGCAGTATTTT	CASSRELEGTQYF
TRBD2	TRBV7-6	.	TRBJ2-5	TGTGCCAGCAGCCCGGGAGGGTCTTATGAGACCCAGTACTTC	CASSPGGSYETQYF
.	TRBV19	.	TRBJ2-5	TGTGCCAGTACCCCCGGTGTGGGCAGGGCTTTGGAGACCCAGTACTTC	CASTPGVGRALETQYF
.	TRBV18	.	TRBJ2-1	TGTGCCAGCTCACAACAGACTAGTTCATACAATGAGCAGTTCTTC	CASSQQTSSYNEQFF
TRBD1	TRBV6-5	.	TRBJ2-7	TGTGCCAGCAGTCAAAAATCAGGGGGCATCGACGAGCAGTACTTC	CASSQKSGGIDEQYF
TRBD1	TRBV6-5	.	TRBJ1-6	TGTGCCAGCAGACGAGGGGGCAGGGATTCACCCCTCCACTTT	CASRRGGRDSPLHF
.	TRBV7-2	.	TRBJ2-1	TGTGCCAGCAATCAGGGGGGTCACAATGAGCAGTTCTTC	CASNQGGHNEQFF
TRBD1	TRBV5-1	.	TRBJ2-1	TGCGCCAGCAGCTTGGAACGAGGGGGCGATGAGCAGTTCTTC	CASSLERGGDEQFF
TRBD1	TRBV15	.	TRBJ1-6	TGTGCCACCAGCACGGGACAGGGAAGAAATTCACCCCTCCACTTT	CATSTGQGRNSPLHF
TRBD2	TRBV18	.	TRBJ2-1	TGTGCCAGCTCACCAGCGGGAGGTGGGAGCGGTGAGCAGTTCTTC	CASSPAGGGSGEQFF
TRBD2	TRBV28	.	TRBJ2-7	TGTGCCAGCAGCGGACTAGGGATGGGGGACGAGCAGTACTTC	CASSGLGMGDEQYF
TRBD2	TRBV5-5	.	TRBJ2-7	TGTGCCAGCGATAAGGGGCGGGAGGGCCGATACGAGCAGTACTTC	CASDKGREGRYEQYF
TRBD1	TRBV11-3	.	TRBJ2-7	TGTGCCAGCAGCTTAGGGGACAGGGAGTCTCACGAGCAGTACTTC	CASSLGDRESHEQYF
.	TRBV28	once	TRBJ1-1	TGTGCCAGCAGAGAAGACAGTACGAACACTGAAGCTTTCTTT	CASREDSTNTEAFF
.	TRBV6-1	.	TRBJ2-5	TGTGCCAGCAGTGAGTTAGGGGGTGACGAGACCCAGTACTTC	CASSELGGDETQYF
TRBD2	TRBV5-1	.	TRBJ2-1	TGCGCCAGCGAGGGGCTAGCGGAGCGGAGCTCCTACAATGAGCAGTTCTTC	CASEGLAERSSYNEQFF
TRBD2	TRBV2	.	TRBJ2-1	TGTGCCAGCGTTCCCCGACTAGCGGGAGTAAGGAATGAGCAGTTCTTC	CASVPRLAGVRNEQFF
.	TRBV19	once	TRBJ1-5	TGTGCCAGTAGTATAAACGAGGTTCAGCCCCAGCATTTT	CASSINEVQPQHF
.	TRBV5-5	.	TRBJ1-4	TGTGCCAGCAGCTTGGTAGGGCAGGGTGATGAAAAACTGTTTTTT	CASSLVGQGDEKLFF
TRBD2	TRBV7-9	few	TRBJ2-1	TGTGCCAGCAGTTTGACTAGCGGGAGTATTGATGAGCAGTTCTTC	CASSLTSGSIDEQFF
TRBD1	TRBV11-2	.	TRBJ2-3	TGTGCCAGCAGCTTAAGGGGGCACAGCACAGATACGCAGTATTTT	CASSLRGHSTDTQYF
.	TRBV30	.	TRBJ2-7	TGTGCCTGGAGTCCCCAGGGTAAACCCCCCTACGAGCAGTACTTC	CAWSPQGKPPYEQYF
.	TRBV28	.	TRBJ1-1	TGTGCCAGCAGGTTCGAGGAGGTGGGGAACACTGAAGCTTTCTTT	CASRFEEVGNTEAFF
TRBD1	TRBV11-3	.	TRBJ1-1	TGTGCCAGCAGCCGAAAACAGGGGCTCGAAGCTTTCTTT	CASSRKQGLEAFF
.	TRBV7-9	.	TRBJ1-1	TGTGCCAGCAGCTTAGGAGGAGGTCGGGCAGAAGAAGCTTTCTTT	CASSLGGGRAEEAFF
TRBD2	TRBV5-4	.	TRBJ2-3	TGTGCCAGCAGCTTGGGTGGGGCTAGCGGTAGCACAGATACGCAGTATTTT	CASSLGGASGSTDTQYF
TRBD1	TRBV18	.	TRBJ2-5	TGTGCCAGCTCACCCCAGACAGGGATGGAGACCCAGTACTTC	CASSPQTGMETQYF
TRBD1	TRBV4-2	.	TRBJ1-2	TGTGCCAGCAGCCAAGGGGATGGGTTTCGACAGGGGACTTATGGCTACACCTTC	CASSQGDGFRQGTYGYTF
.	TRBV5-6	.	TRBJ2-2	TGTGCCAGCAGCTTCGGACAGAAGAACACCGGGGAGCTGTTTTTT	CASSFGQKNTGELFF
TRBD2	TRBV7-7	.	TRBJ2-1	TGTGCCAGCAGCTTGGGCCTAGCGGGAGGAGACAATGAGCAGTTCTTC	CASSLGLAGGDNEQFF
TRBD1	TRBV24-1	.	TRBJ2-7	TGTGCCACCAGTGAACAGGGGGCTGAGGGCTACGAGCAGTACTTC	CATSEQGAEGYEQYF
.	TRBV19	once	TRBJ2-1	TGTGCCAGTAGTATAAGGACTCCCAACAATGAGCAGTTCTTC	CASSIRTPNNEQFF
.	TRBV3-1/TRBV3-2	.	TRBJ1-1	TGTGCCAGCAGCCAAGGACCGGGACACAGTGAAGCTTTCTTT	CASSQGPGHSEAFF
TRBD1	TRBV10-3	.	TRBJ2-7	TGTGCCATCATCCAGGACAGGGTGGGGACCTACGAGCAGTACTTC	CAIIQDRVGTYEQYF
TRBD1	TRBV6-2/TRBV6-3	once	TRBJ2-3	TGTGCCAGCAGTCTAAGGACAGGGGGCCCAGATACGCAGTATTTT	CASSLRTGGPDTQYF
.	TRBV7-9	few	TRBJ1-2	TGTGCCAGCAGCTTAGGGGCAGGCCCTATAAACAATGGCTACACCTTC	CASSLGAGPINNGYTF
TRBD2	TRBV5-1	few	TRBJ2-1	TGCGCCAGCAGCTTCTTCGGGAGGGCGGGCAATGAGCAGTTCTTC	CASSFFGRAGNEQFF
.	TRBV5-1	.	TRBJ2-7	TGCGCCAGCAGCTTGGGGGCCCCGACCTCCTACGAGCAGTACTTC	CASSLGAPTSYEQYF
.	TRBV19	.	TRBJ1-1	TGTGCCAGTAGGGGTCGGGGGGACGGGACTGAAGCTTTCTTT	CASRGRGDGTEAFF
.	TRBV19	.	TRBJ1-2	TGTGCCAGTAGTCCAACAGGGAACTATGGCTACACCTTC	CASSPTGNYGYTF
TRBD1	TRBV30	.	TRBJ1-2	TGTGCCTGGAGTGTAAGAGGGACAGGCAGCTATTGGGGCTACACCTTC	CAWSVRGTGSYWGYTF